The 19 T cell receptor beta chains below all came from one sample that was sequenced in a study of tumor-infiltrating lymphocytes in primary liver carcinoma. RNA was extracted from whole blood without cell sorting, alongside germline DNA. The investigators made TCR beta cDNA from 400 to 500 ng total RNA, using a constant-region primer. Libraries covering TCR beta were generated through three nested multiplex PCR rounds (using a slightly modified ARM-PCR). Researchers ran the first two PCR rounds for ten to eleven cycles each with TRBV1-TRBV30 forward primers and a C-beta reverse primer. TCRdb independently ran MiXCR on the multiplex PCR reads; one entry per CDR3 protein. Of hundreds of thousands of distinct CDR3 sequences in the sample, around three fifths were seen once. Input material: peripheral blood. The receptors were gathered from a woman in her twenties or thirties with primary liver carcinoma and hepatitis B virus infection.

This clonotype was detected once. Its ends do not fully match the called genes, so a read error is possible. Here the CDR3 DNA reads TGTGCCAGCAGTTTGGGGTATAGCGATCAGCCCCAGCATTTT. It encodes CASSLGYSDQPQHF. The J gene is TRBJ1-5, the V gene TRBV12-3 or TRBV12-4; D call uncertain. The CDR3 contains 14 residues.

In the case of this clonotype: A much larger clone sits a single nucleotide away, making a read error possible. The chain has TRBV5-4 and TRBJ2-7; D is uncertain. Germline V CDR1 and CDR2: SGHNT, YYREEE (reference sequence). The CDR3 is 12 amino acids. For the CDR3, the DNA is TGTACCAGCAGCTGGAGTGGGTACGAGCAGTACTTC. This translates into CTSSWSGYEQYF.

This clonotype was counted at least ten times. Written as DNA, the CDR3 is TGCGCCAGCAGCCAGCTACAGGGTACACAGCCCCAGCATTTT. It specifies CASSQLQGTQPQHF. The chain employs TRBV4-1 and TRBJ1-5; possibly TRBD1 for D (6 bases). The CDR3 sequence is 14 residues long. The V end was cut by 3 bases, the J end by 7 bases, with 13 bases between. Germline CDR1 MGHRA, CDR2 YSYEKL.

Comment on this clonotype: Germline is not matched at one junction end, which may reflect a read error. This chain joins TRBV5-6 and TRBJ2-7; tentatively, D is TRBD1 (6 bases). Germline V gives CDR1 SGHDT, CDR2 YYEEEE. CDR3 length equals 14 residues. This chain's CDR3 is CTSSPRQVPYEQYF. As DNA, the CDR3 is TGTACCAGCAGCCCCCGACAGGTCCCTTACGAGCAGTACTTC.

This clonotype was seen just once. It may be a read error: a sequence one base away is much more abundant. This chain connects TRBV29-1 to TRBJ2-1, with D perhaps matching TRBD1 (5 bases). Germline CDR1 and CDR2: SQVTM and ANQGSEA. This CDR3 comprises 18 residues. Trimming removed 5 bases from V and 8 bases from J, with 31 bases in between. CDR3: CSVSATTLGLNFYYEQFF. The CDR3 coding sequence is TGCAGCGTTTCGGCCACAACGTTGGGGCTAAACTTTTACTATGAGCAGTTCTTC.

In the case of this clonotype: A much larger clone lies a single base off, so this may be a read error. This chain uses TRBV29-1 with TRBJ2-5; 7 nucleotides agree with TRBD2. Germline lookup yields CDR1 SQVTM and CDR2 ANQGSEA. The CDR3 length is 12 residues. As DNA, the CDR3 is TGCAGCGTTGAATTGGGGGGGGAGACCCAGAACTTC. Amino acid sequence: CSVELGGETQNF.

About this clonotype itself: This may arise from a read error, as a much more abundant clone is one base away. The rearrangement joins TRBV6-1 to TRBJ2-1; 9 bases line up with TRBD1. Germline values: CDR1 MNHNS, CDR2 SASEGT. This CDR3 contains 13 residues. Unmatched junction bases numbered 12, after V lost 6 bases and J lost 15 bases. The CDR3 DNA reads TGTGCCAGCAGACGGACAGGGGACGGGCAGGGGTTCTTC. This codes for CASRRTGDGQGFF.

This clonotype was counted between two and nine times. This CDR3 is CASSTLAGGGDTQYF. Written as DNA, the CDR3 is TGTGCCAGCAGCACCCTAGCGGGAGGCGGGGATACGCAGTATTTT. This chain uses TRBV12-3 or TRBV12-4 with TRBJ2-3, with 11 positions matching TRBD2. The ends lost 6 bases at V and 6 bases at J; junction bases unmatched: 8. The CDR3 totals 15 residues.

This clonotype was observed many times. J is TRBJ2-5 and V is TRBV4-2, with 12 bases aligning to TRBD2. J was trimmed by 5 bases and V by 3 bases; bases with no gene match: 1. Germline assignment: CDR1 LGHNA and CDR2 YNFKEQ. The CDR3 is 14 amino acids. The CDR3 spells CASSQTSGSETQYF. The CDR3 nucleotides read TGTGCCAGCAGCCAGACTAGCGGGAGTGAGACCCAGTACTTC.

The genes are TRBV28 and TRBJ2-1, with D perhaps being TRBD1 or TRBD2 (5 bases each). CDR3 length: 15 amino acids. The V end was cut by 7 bases, the J end by 0 bases, with 13 bases between. Germline V gives CDR1 MDHEN, CDR2 SYDVKM. In DNA form, the CDR3 reads TGTGCCAGCACCTTAAGGGGAGTCTCCTACAATGAGCAGTTCTTC. It encodes CASTLRGVSYNEQFF. Full variable domain (remainder filled in from reference TRBV28 and TRBJ2-1): DVKVTQSSRYLVKRTGEKVFLECVQDMDHENMFWYRQDPGLGLRLIYFSYDVKMKEKGDIPEGYSVSREKKERFSLILESASTNQTSMYLCASTLRGVSYNEQFFGPGTRLTVL.

J is TRBJ2-1 and V is TRBV6-5; a weak D match, TRBD2 (5 bases). Trimming removed 8 bases from V and 4 bases from J, with 12 bases in between. The CDR3 loop spans 13 amino acids. The germline V gene encodes CDR1 MNHEY and CDR2 SVGAGI. In nucleotides, the CDR3 is TGTGCCAGCGGCCGAGCGGTATACAATGAGCAGTTCTTC. Translation: CASGRAVYNEQFF.

As concerns this clonotype: One base away lies a much larger clone, so this may be a sequencing read error. The rearrangement joins TRBV12-3 or TRBV12-4 to TRBJ2-2, with D tentatively TRBD2 (5 bases). The CDR3 loop spans 18 amino acids. Trimming left V 7 bases short and J 0 bases short, with 21 bases between. The CDR3 nucleotides read TGTGCCAGCACCTACCCCGGTGGGAGCGGAGCGAACACCGGGGAGCTGTTTTTT. Amino acid sequence: CASTYPGGSGANTGELFF.

The J gene is TRBJ2-1, the V gene TRBV6-5; D is possibly TRBD2 (5 bases). Germline CDR1 is MNHEY and CDR2 is SVGAGI. The CDR3 is 13 residues long. The ends were cut back, 7 bases at V and 8 bases at J, with 15 bases in the middle. The CDR3 nucleotides are TGTGCCAGCATGAAGAGGGCTTTAGATGAGCAGTTCTTC. The encoded protein is CASMKRALDEQFF.

Notes on this clonotype: A read error may account for a junction end that differs from germline. The genes are TRBV2 and TRBJ2-5; D may be TRBD1 (5 bases). The V gene's germline CDR1 is SNHLY and CDR2 FYNNEI. The CDR3 runs 15 residues. The CDR3 loop reads CASSENDLGAETQYF. DNA for the CDR3: TGTGCAAGCAGTGAAAACGACCTTGGGGCGGAGACCCAGTACTTC.

As regards this clonotype: One junction end does not reproduce the germline sequence, and a read error may be involved. The V and J genes are TRBV28 and TRBJ2-6, with D possibly being TRBD2 (6 bases). The CDR3 runs 15 residues. Germline CDR1 reads MDHEN; CDR2 reads SYDVKM. This CDR3 is CASSLGGTGTNVLTF. Written as DNA, the CDR3 is TGTGCCAGCAGTTTAGGGGGGACTGGGACCAACGTCCTGACTTTC. Full variable domain (missing parts from reference TRBV28 and TRBJ2-6): DVKVTQSSRYLVKRTGEKVFLECVQDMDHENMFWYRQDPGLGLRLIYFSYDVKMKEKGDIPEGYSVSREKKERFSLILESASTNQTSMYLCASSLGGTGTNVLTFGAGSRLTVL.

This chain links TRBV6-6 with TRBJ1-2, with TRBD1 matching over 8 bases. This CDR3 spans 20 amino acids. Germline-derived CDR1 and CDR2 are MNHNY and SVGAGI (reference sequence). Trimming took 0 bases from V and 0 from J; bases not matched to a gene: 15. The CDR3 DNA sequence: TGTGCCAGCAGTTACTCGGCGGACAGGGAAATCGTTTTAGCTAACTATGGCTACACCTTC. This translates into CASSYSADREIVLANYGYTF.

The sample holds many counts of this clonotype. The CDR3 is CASSQSLGASGANVLTF. DNA for the CDR3: TGCGCCAGCAGCCAATCGCTAGGGGCCTCTGGGGCCAACGTCCTGACTTTC. The chain employs TRBV4-1 and TRBJ2-6, with D possibly TRBD1 on 5 matching bases. V dropped 2 bases and J dropped 0 bases, with 11 bases sitting between them. Per germline, CDR1 MGHRA and CDR2 YSYEKL. The CDR3 length is 17 residues.

The genes are TRBV11-2 and TRBJ2-1; 7 bases agree with TRBD2. Germline CDR1 SGHAT, CDR2 FQNNGV. Trimming removed 6 bases from V and 10 bases from J; junction bases left unmatched: 9. The CDR3 consists of 13 residues. CDR3 loop: CASSGLGANEQFF. DNA for the CDR3: TGTGCCAGCAGTGGACTAGGAGCGAACGAGCAGTTCTTC.

The chain carries TRBV5-6 and TRBJ1-5; D may be TRBD1 (5 bases). Trimming left V 2 bases short and J 7 bases short, with 13 bases between. Germline V lookup: CDR1 SGHDT, CDR2 YYEEEE. The CDR3 runs 14 residues. The CDR3 bases are TGTGCCAGCAGCTTCGGAGTAGGGGACCAGCCCCAGCATTTT. It translates to CASSFGVGDQPQHF.